The 29 T cell receptor beta chains given below trace back to one sample, sequenced in a study of OX40 agonist ivuxolimab in advanced cancers. The repertoire was sequenced with immunoSEQ multiplex PCR; TCRdb's copy has only in-frame clones and lacks some. The sample contains about 53,000 clones, approximately 84% of which appear only once. Sequenced here: CD4+ or CD8+ T cells sorted from blood, sampled in a trial of the OX40 agonist ivuxolimab. All receptors derive from an adult with an advanced solid tumor such as melanoma, head and neck, liver or kidney cancer.

Written as DNA, the CDR3 is TGCGCCAGCAGGGATACAGGGGTCCCTGAAGCTTTCTTT. It codes for CASRDTGVPEAFF. This chain uses TRBV10-2 with TRBJ1-1, with 7 bases lining up with TRBD1. Trimming took 6 bases from V and 6 from J; bases not matched to a gene: 7. CDR3 length equals 13 residues. Looked up from germline, CDR1 is WSHSY and CDR2 is SAAADI.

This rearrangement joins TRBV27 to TRBJ1-4; TRBD1 matches at 7 bases. CDR1 is MNHEY, CDR2 SMNVEV, per germline (reference sequence). This CDR3 spans 15 amino acids. Trimming removed 6 bases from V and 3 bases from J; junction bases left unmatched: 7. The CDR3 sequence is CASRSGGIANEKLFF. DNA of the CDR3: TGTGCCAGCAGATCAGGGGGTATAGCTAATGAAAAACTGTTTTTT.

The gene calls are TRBV19 and TRBJ1-6; TRBD1 aligns across 7 bases. This CDR3 is 16 amino acids long. V dropped 5 bases and J dropped 8; count of bases not matched to a gene: 12. Germline CDR1 is LNHDA and CDR2 is SQIVND (reference sequence). The CDR3 DNA reads as TGTGCCAGTAGTCAACGACAGGGAAAGGTGGATTCACCCCTCCACTTT. Translated, it gives CASSQRQGKVDSPLHF.

CDR3 DNA sequence: TGCGCCAGCAGTGAGTCAGGGCAGGGGCTAGAGGAGACCCAGTACTTC. Protein product: CASSESGQGLEETQYF. The J gene is TRBJ2-5, the V gene TRBV10-2; weak D call: TRBD1 (6 bases). Trimming cost V 0 bases and J 5 bases, with 16 bases left between them. Germline CDR1 and CDR2: WSHSY and SAAADI. CDR3 length: 16 amino acids.

The chain joins TRBV5-1 to TRBJ2-5; D is unclear. Germline V gives CDR1 SGHRS, CDR2 YFSETQ. This CDR3 comprises 11 residues. The germline V and J ends were trimmed by 4 bases and 2 bases, with 3 bases remaining between them. The CDR3 reads CASSAQETQYF. Written as DNA, the CDR3 is TGCGCCAGCAGCGCGCAAGAGACCCAGTACTTC.

The chain is built from TRBV7-3 and TRBJ2-1; TRBD2 aligns across 7 bases. Germline CDR1 SGHTA, CDR2 FQGTGA. Losses at the gene ends were 0 bases for V and 14 bases for J; bases not matched to a gene: 1. The CDR3 has 11 residues. DNA for the CDR3: TGTGCCAGCAGCTTAACGGGACTAAAGTTCTTC. The encoded protein is CASSLTGLKFF.

The CDR3 sequence is CASSLTNNEQFF. The CDR3 bases are TGTGCCAGCAGCCTGACCAACAATGAGCAGTTCTTC. The chain joins TRBV5-6 to TRBJ2-1; D gene ambiguous. The germline V gene encodes CDR1 SGHDT and CDR2 YYEEEE. Trimming removed 4 bases at V and 5 bases at J, with 7 bases between. The length of the CDR3 is 12 residues.

There are a few counts of this clone. This chain connects TRBV19 to TRBJ2-1; TRBD2 agrees at 10 bases. From germline, CDR1 is LNHDA and CDR2 SQIVND (reference sequence). This CDR3 comprises 15 residues. V shed 8 bases and J 4 bases; nucleotides not matched to a gene: 8. CDR3 amino acids: CASHTGTSEYNEQFF. The CDR3, as DNA: TGTGCCAGTCATACCGGGACTAGCGAATACAATGAGCAGTTCTTC.

The J gene is TRBJ2-6, the V gene TRBV10-1; D tentatively reads TRBD1 or TRBD2 (5 bases each). Germline CDR1 WNHNN, CDR2 SYGVQD (reference sequence). With 6 bases removed from V and 5 bases from J, the gap between germline ends came to 11 bases. The CDR3 covers 14 residues. CDR3 nucleotide sequence: TGCGCCAGCAGCTCCGGGACCAGGGCCAACGTCCTGACTTTC. This codes for CASSSGTRANVLTF.

This chain joins TRBV5-5 and TRBJ1-2; no firm D call. The length of the CDR3 is 14 residues. In germline, CDR1 is SGHKS, CDR2 YYEKEE (reference sequence). V was pared by 0 bases and J by 1 base, with 7 bases between. CDR3 DNA: TGTGCCAGCAGCTTGGTGGGAGTTAACTATGGCTACACCTTC. It translates to CASSLVGVNYGYTF.

The chain carries TRBV5-1 and TRBJ2-1, with a weak D call TRBD2 (5 bases). This CDR3 is built from 13 residues. V lost 4 bases and J lost 0, with 5 bases in between. Looked up from germline, CDR1 is SGHRS and CDR2 is YFSETQ. CDR3: CASSGSSYNEQFF. In nucleotides, the CDR3 is TGCGCCAGCAGCGGGAGCTCCTACAATGAGCAGTTCTTC.

The chain links TRBV4-2 to TRBJ2-1; 7 bases are shared with TRBD2. The V gene end was trimmed by 3 bases and the J gene end by 3 bases; junction bases not matched to a gene: 11. This CDR3 is built from 17 residues. The germline V gene has CDR1 LGHNA and CDR2 YNFKEQ. CDR3 DNA sequence: TGTGCCAGCAGCCACCCCCCCGGGACTAACAACTACAATGAGCAGTTCTTC. This gives the protein CASSHPPGTNNYNEQFF.

The J gene is TRBJ1-1, the V gene TRBV14; 7 bases align to TRBD1. The CDR3 loop spans 15 amino acids. Germline V gene lookup returns CDR1 SGHDN and CDR2 FVKESK. The J segment lost 5 bases and the V segment lost 1 base, leaving 7 bases of the junction unmatched. CDR3 coding DNA: TGTGCCAGCAGCCAAGCTGCGACAGGGCGGACTGAAGCTTTCTTT. Its translation: CASSQAATGRTEAFF.

Regarding this clone: This likely traces to a read error, being one base from a far larger clone. The gene calls are TRBV2 and TRBJ2-7; 12 bases are shared with TRBD2. The CDR3 contains 15 residues. V was pared by 2 bases and J by 7 bases, with 6 bases of the junction left unmatched. Germline lookup yields CDR1 SNHLY and CDR2 FYNNEI. The CDR3 sequence: CASSERASGRGEQYF. CDR3 nucleotides: TGTGCCAGCAGTGAACGGGCTAGCGGGAGGGGGGAGCAGTACTTC.

The rearrangement joins TRBV5-1 to TRBJ2-3; perhaps D is TRBD1 or TRBD2 (5 bases each). This CDR3 comprises 16 residues. Between the trimmed V and J ends, which lost 0 bases and 6 bases, there was a span of 17 bases. Germline CDR1 and CDR2: SGHRS and YFSETQ. CDR3 coding DNA: TGCGCCAGCAGCTTGGCCGAGGCGGGCCCAGGGGATACGCAGTATTTT. It is translated as CASSLAEAGPGDTQYF.

The rearrangement uses TRBV11-2 and TRBJ1-1; 9 bases agree with TRBD1. Germline values: CDR1 SGHAT, CDR2 FQNNGV. With 1 base clipped from V and 1 base from J, the junction kept 7 bases outside the gene matches. The CDR3 extends over 17 amino acids. The CDR3 bases are TGTGCCAGCAGCTTAGGATGGACAGGGGAGAGGAACACTGAAGCTTTCTTT. It specifies CASSLGWTGERNTEAFF.

The J gene is TRBJ2-3, the V gene TRBV10-3; 11 nucleotides align to TRBD1. J lost 2 bases, V lost 4 bases, and 8 bases had no gene match. CDR3 length: 17 amino acids. Germline CDR1 and CDR2: ENHRY and SYGVKD. The CDR3 sequence is CAISAPGQGVSTDTQYF. CDR3 DNA: TGTGCCATCAGTGCGCCGGGACAGGGGGTTTCCACAGATACGCAGTATTTT.

The chain employs TRBV7-6 and TRBJ2-5; D is perhaps TRBD1 or TRBD2 (7 bases each). The CDR3 runs to 13 residues. V was trimmed by 5 bases and J by 5 bases, leaving 12 bases between them. Looked up from germline, CDR1 is SGHVS and CDR2 is FNYEAQ. For the CDR3, the DNA is TGTGCCAGCAGCCGACAGGGAGGGGAGACCCAGTACTTC. Translating gives CASSRQGGETQYF. The whole variable domain, filled in from reference TRBV7-6 and TRBJ2-5, reads GAGVSQSPRYKVTKRGQDVALRCDPISGHVSLYWYRQALGQGPEFLTYFNYEAQQDKSGLPNDRFSAERPEGSISTLTIQRTEQRDSAMYRCASSRQGGETQYFGPGTRLLVL.

V and J are TRBV2 and TRBJ1-5, with a tentative D call TRBD1 (6 bases). Looked up from germline, CDR1 is SNHLY and CDR2 is FYNNEI. The CDR3 runs to 16 residues. V lost 4 bases to trimming and J lost 2 bases, with 15 bases between them. This CDR3 is CASSVGRGVGNQPQHF. CDR3 nucleotides: TGTGCCAGCAGTGTCGGCAGGGGAGTCGGCAATCAGCCCCAGCATTTT.

This CDR3 is CASSLSPGTAETQYF. CDR3 DNA: TGTGCCAGCAGCCTTTCACCCGGGACAGCAGAGACCCAGTACTTC. The chain is built from TRBV7-3 and TRBJ2-5, with 7 bases aligning to TRBD1. V gave up 5 bases and J gave up 4 bases; unmatched junction bases: 10. The CDR3 is 15 residues long. The germline gives CDR1 SGHTA, CDR2 FQGTGA.

The chain combines TRBV11-1 with TRBJ1-1; D remains unclear. The V end was cut by 1 base, the J end by 1 base, with 7 bases between. CDR3 length: 14 amino acids. Germline CDR1 SGHAT, CDR2 FQDESV (reference sequence). The CDR3 sequence is CASSLVLKNTEAFF. The CDR3 DNA reads as TGTGCCAGCAGCTTAGTACTTAAGAACACTGAAGCTTTCTTT.

V is TRBV18 and J is TRBJ1-3; D is unclear. CDR1 and CDR2 from the germline V gene are KGHSH and LQKENI. Trimming cost V 6 bases and J 1 base, with 10 bases left between them. The CDR3 runs to 14 residues. This chain's CDR3 is CASSLQASGNTIYF. The CDR3 DNA reads TGTGCCAGCTCGCTCCAAGCTTCTGGAAACACCATATATTTT.

The chain employs TRBV5-1 and TRBJ2-1, with 8 bases identical to TRBD2. The CDR3 has 17 amino acids. The germline gives CDR1 SGHRS, CDR2 YFSETQ. Trimming removed 0 bases from V and 0 bases from J; junction bases left unmatched: 5. The CDR3 DNA is TGCGCCAGCAGCTTGGCGGGAGGGCCAAGCTCCTACAATGAGCAGTTCTTC. It codes for CASSLAGGPSSYNEQFF.

The chain couples TRBV9 to TRBJ2-3, with a possible D match to TRBD2 (5 bases). This CDR3 has 14 amino acids. The V gene's germline CDR1 is SGDLS and CDR2 YYNGEE. V was trimmed by 4 bases and J by 5 bases, leaving 14 bases between them. The CDR3 sequence: CASSPIIRGDTQYF. The CDR3 DNA is TGTGCCAGCAGCCCTATCATCCGGGGAGATACGCAGTATTTT.

The chain links TRBV4-2 to TRBJ1-2; the D is unclear. V was trimmed by 0 bases and J by 8 bases, leaving 10 bases between them. The germline gives CDR1 LGHNA, CDR2 YNFKEQ. The CDR3 loop spans 13 amino acids. CDR3 sequence: CASSQDLGRGYTF. The CDR3 DNA sequence: TGTGCCAGCAGCCAAGATCTTGGGCGAGGCTACACCTTC.

V gene TRBV28 combines with J gene TRBJ1-3; no firm D call. CDR1 and CDR2 from the germline V gene are MDHEN and SYDVKM. CDR3 length equals 15 residues. The V end lost 7 bases, the J end lost 0 bases, and 13 bases lay between the germline ends. The CDR3 loop is CASTPASSSGNTIYF. CDR3 nucleotides: TGTGCCAGCACCCCCGCGTCGAGCTCTGGAAACACCATATATTTT.

Here the CDR3 DNA reads TGTGCCAGCAGCTTGACAGGGACTGGAAACACCATATATTTT. Translation gives CASSLTGTGNTIYF. The V gene is TRBV5-6, the J gene TRBJ1-3; a possible D gene is TRBD1 (6 bases). The CDR3 loop spans 14 amino acids. Germline CDR1 SGHDT, CDR2 YYEEEE. V dropped 1 base and J dropped 2 bases, with 7 bases sitting between them.

V is TRBV6-5 and J is TRBJ2-7; D is undetermined. CDR1 is MNHEY and CDR2 is SVGAGI in the germline V gene. The CDR3 runs to 13 residues. V gave up 5 bases and J gave up 0 bases, with 8 bases separating them. In DNA form, the CDR3 reads TGTGCCAGCAGTGCGACACGCTCCTACGAGCAGTACTTC. Translation gives CASSATRSYEQYF.

This clone occurred once. The chain combines TRBV11-2 with TRBJ2-5; TRBD1 matches 9 bases. TRBJ2-7 explains the end of the DNA better; the J call may be wrong. The CDR3 is 17 residues long. Germline assignment: CDR1 SGHAT and CDR2 FQNNGV. The CDR3 DNA reads as TGTGCCAGCAGCTTAGTTCATCTGGACAGGGGAGCCTACGAGCAGTACTTC. Protein product: CASSLVHLDRGAYEQYF.